One T cell receptor beta chain is described in this entry. The antigen remains undetermined. The data are from a study of T cell repertoires in cytomegalovirus infection. Study background: In the study, CMV epitopes included recently identified HLA-C-restricted and well-studied HLA-B-restricted ones. CMV infection and matching HLA type were both indicated by public TCR beta signatures.

TCRdb called the reads again in MiXCR, with one record for every CDR3 protein. The sample carries roughly 220,000 distinct CDR3 sequences, about 38% recorded once. V trimming: 0 bases; J trimming: 4 bases; junction bases outside the gene matches: 2. The CDR3 runs to 15 residues. Per germline, CDR1 SGHTA and CDR2 FQGTGA. This chain links TRBV7-3 with TRBJ2-7; 11 nucleotides align to TRBD1. The origin of this receptor is a human donor in good health (CMV status not recorded). Some clones in this sample may be carry-over from other donors' samples. The sample consisted of CD8+ T cells from cultured PBMCs, taken from culture after CMV antigen stimulation. The CDR3 region has the DNA TGTGCCAGCAGCTTAACCGGGACAGGGGGATACGAGCAGTACTTC. It encodes CASSLTGTGGYEQYF.